The 19 T cell receptor beta chains below all came from one sample that was sequenced in a study of CD8+ T cells in alopecia areata. This sample's treatment: oral pan-JAK inhibitor, 5-10 mg twice daily. The sequencing template was cDNA reverse transcribed from extracted RNA. The protocol was immunoSEQ multiplex PCR, while the TCRdb copy is restricted to in-frame clones and leaves out a portion. There are some 180,000 clones in the sample; 45% to 60% occur only once, and roughly a tenth lies in the top ten. Source: CD8+ T cells sorted from blood, taken around week 54, from a patient treated with tofacitinib. The receptors derive from a human donor with alopecia areata.

The gene calls are TRBV28 and TRBJ2-1; D is uncertain. The CDR3 contains 9 residues. Trimming took 10 bases from V and 8 from J, leaving 6 bases between them. CDR1 is MDHEN, CDR2 SYDVKM, per germline. CDR3 in DNA: TGTGCCACCCCGTATGAGCAGTTCTTC. This codes for CATPYEQFF.

This rearrangement joins TRBV12-5 to TRBJ2-1; no clear D gene. The V end lost 0 bases, the J end lost 8 bases, and 8 bases lay between the germline ends. Germline V lookup: CDR1 LGHNT, CDR2 FRNRAP. The CDR3 is made up of 13 amino acids. CDR3 protein: CASGLVVVDEQFF. The DNA of the CDR3 is TGTGCTAGTGGTTTGGTAGTAGTGGATGAGCAGTTCTTC.

About this clone: One end of the junction fails to match germline, which may point to a read error. This rearrangement joins TRBV7-7 to TRBJ2-5; D is perhaps TRBD1 or TRBD2 (6 bases each). CDR3 size: 13 residues. Germline assignment: CDR1 SSHAT and CDR2 FNYEAQ (reference sequence). The CDR3 loop reads CASSPGAQETQYF. CDR3 DNA sequence: TGTGCTAGCAGTCCGGGGGCCCAAGAGACCCAGTACTTC.

This clone was recorded a few times. This chain uses TRBV9 with TRBJ1-2; 7 bases match TRBD1. The CDR3 covers 14 residues. Germline lookup yields CDR1 SGDLS and CDR2 YYNGEE. The junction had 10 bases not matched to a gene; V was cut back by 3 bases and J by 8 bases. The CDR3 sequence: CASSGGQERGGYTF. The CDR3 nucleotides are TGTGCCAGCAGCGGCGGACAGGAAAGAGGCGGCTACACCTTC.

This clone came up once. The genes are TRBV2 and TRBJ2-7; D may be TRBD1 or TRBD2 (5 bases each). Trimming took off 8 bases at V and 3 bases at J, with 14 bases between the two ends. CDR1 and CDR2 from the germline V gene are SNHLY and FYNNEI. CDR3 length: 13 amino acids. As DNA, the CDR3 is TGTGCCAGCGGATCGGGACGGATCTACGAGCAGTACTTC. Translated: CASGSGRIYEQYF. Filled out from reference TRBV2 and TRBJ2-7, the complete variable domain reads EPEVTQTPSHQVTQMGQEVILRCVPISNHLYFYWYRQILGQKVEFLVSFYNNEISEKSEIFDDQFSVERPDGSNFTLKIRSTKLEDSAMYFCASGSGRIYEQYFGPGTRLTVT.

This chain connects TRBV27 to TRBJ1-1; TRBD1 might be the D (6 bases). The CDR3 contains 16 residues. Trimming took off 7 bases at V and 1 base at J, with 19 bases between the two ends. The germline gives CDR1 MNHEY, CDR2 SMNVEV (reference sequence). The CDR3 DNA sequence: TGTGCCAGCATTCGTGTCGGGGGGCTAAAGAACACTGAAGCTTTCTTT. Protein sequence: CASIRVGGLKNTEAFF.

This clone was observed a few times. The chain carries TRBV30 and TRBJ2-6; TRBD1 agrees at 8 bases. The CDR3 is made up of 16 amino acids. Germline V gene lookup returns CDR1 GTSNPN and CDR2 SVGIG (reference sequence). The trim removed 0 bases at V and 1 base at J, leaving 2 bases unmatched. The DNA of the CDR3 is TGTGCCTGGAGTGTAACAGGGGGTTCTGGGGCCAACGTCCTGACTTTC. Protein: CAWSVTGGSGANVLTF.

The table lists this clone with a few counts. The V call is TRBV11-2, the J call TRBJ1-2; unclear D gene. The CDR3 totals 11 residues. V shed 3 bases and J shed 8 bases, with 7 bases lying between them. CDR1 and CDR2 (germline): SGHAT, FQNNGV. In DNA, the CDR3 is TGTGCCAGCAGCTTCAGAGGGGGCTACACCTTC. It specifies CASSFRGGYTF.

Only one count was recorded for this clone. The chain joins TRBV9 to TRBJ1-6, with D unclear. Trimming stripped 0 bases from V and 7 bases from J, with 5 bases between. Germline CDR1 and CDR2: SGDLS and YYNGEE. The CDR3 contains 13 residues. CDR3 bases: TGTGCCAGCAGCGTAGTAGGGAATTCACCCCTCCACTTT. Translated: CASSVVGNSPLHF.

This clone came up a few times. This chain connects TRBV9 to TRBJ2-5; D not resolved. Trimming stripped 2 bases from V and 0 bases from J, with 11 bases between. The germline V gene encodes CDR1 SGDLS and CDR2 YYNGEE. This CDR3 comprises 15 residues. CDR3 in amino acids: CASSVGGHDQETQYF. CDR3 in DNA: TGTGCCAGCAGCGTGGGCGGCCACGACCAAGAGACCCAGTACTTC. Filled out from reference TRBV9 and TRBJ2-5, the complete variable domain reads DSGVTQTPKHLITATGQRVTLRCSPRSGDLSVYWYQQSLDQGLQFLIQYYNGEERAKGNILERFSAQQFPDLHSELNLSSLELGDSALYFCASSVGGHDQETQYFGPGTRLLVL.

This chain connects TRBV29-1 to TRBJ2-1, with D uncertain. Germline values: CDR1 SQVTM, CDR2 ANQGSEA. The CDR3 runs to 13 residues. Trimming took 3 bases from V and 5 from J, leaving 11 bases between them. CDR3 nucleotide sequence: TGCAGCGTTGATTGGCAGCAGGACAATGAGCAGTTCTTC. Encoded protein: CSVDWQQDNEQFF.

This clone has just a few counts. Written as DNA, the CDR3 is TGTGCCAGCACTGGAAGGCGACAGGGAGTGGCAGATACGCAGTATTTT. Amino acids: CASTGRRQGVADTQYF. This sequence joins TRBV2 and TRBJ2-3; 7 nucleotides agree with TRBD1. From germline, CDR1 is SNHLY and CDR2 FYNNEI. J gave up 4 bases and V 7 bases, and 14 bases lay outside the gene matches. The length of the CDR3 is 16 residues.

The chain recombines TRBV30 with TRBJ1-2; no reliable D call. The CDR3 has 13 residues. V dropped 4 bases and J dropped 4 bases, with 13 bases sitting between them. The germline gives CDR1 GTSNPN, CDR2 SVGIG (reference sequence). The CDR3 loop reads CAWTLAGPYGYTF. The DNA of the CDR3 is TGTGCCTGGACTCTGGCGGGTCCCTATGGCTACACCTTC.

This clone was recorded a few times. The chain has TRBV5-4 and TRBJ2-1; D is uncertain. Germline V CDR1 and CDR2: SGHNT, YYREEE (reference sequence). The V and J ends lost 2 bases and 2 bases respectively, with 11 bases between them. CDR3 size: 15 residues. CDR3 nucleotide sequence: TGTGCCAGCAGCTTAAGGGCTCCGGCCTACAATGAGCAGTTCTTC. This encodes CASSLRAPAYNEQFF.

This clone was counted a few times. The chain joins TRBV29-1 to TRBJ1-3; D is unclear. The CDR3 has 14 amino acids. Trimming pared 3 bases from V and 0 bases from J, leaving 9 bases between. The germline V gene encodes CDR1 SQVTM and CDR2 ANQGSEA. In nucleotides, the CDR3 is TGCAGCGTTGAGGTGGACCTCTCTGGAAACACCATATATTTT. It yields the protein CSVEVDLSGNTIYF.

This clone was counted a few times. The J gene is TRBJ2-1, the V gene TRBV4-2; a weak D match, TRBD2 (5 bases). This CDR3 spans 16 amino acids. Trimming removed 1 base from V and 12 bases from J, with 22 bases in between. The germline V gene has CDR1 LGHNA and CDR2 YNFKEQ. This CDR3 reads CASSQALQSGPGTQFF. Written as DNA, the CDR3 is TGTGCCAGCAGCCAAGCGCTGCAAAGCGGTCCGGGAACGCAGTTCTTC.

The chain links TRBV7-8 to TRBJ1-5; D unclear. Germline loops: CDR1 SGHVS, CDR2 FQNEAQ. The CDR3 is 14 amino acids. Trimming shortened V by 1 base and J by 1 base, and 5 bases separated the two germline ends. The CDR3 sequence: CASSLVGSNQPQHF. CDR3 DNA sequence: TGTGCCAGCAGCTTAGTTGGGAGCAATCAGCCCCAGCATTTT.

The genes are TRBV7-2 and TRBJ2-3; TRBD2 aligns across 11 bases. This CDR3 region has 16 residues. After removal of 3 bases from V and 5 bases from J, the junction contained 7 bases not matched to a gene. Germline V CDR1 and CDR2: SGHTA, FQGNSA. The CDR3 bases are TGTGCCAGCAGCTTTCTTAGCGGGGGGGTGGTAGATACGCAGTATTTT. Its translation is CASSFLSGGVVDTQYF.

The rearrangement links TRBV29-1 to TRBJ1-5; D gene unclear. The CDR3 runs to 13 residues. Deletions cut 7 bases from V and 6 bases from J, with 16 bases between. From germline, CDR1 is SQVTM and CDR2 ANQGSEA. The CDR3 region is CSARSGGSQPQHF. CDR3 coding DNA: TGCAGCGCCCGTAGCGGCGGAAGTCAGCCCCAGCATTTT. Filled out from reference TRBV29-1 and TRBJ1-5, the complete variable domain reads SAVISQKPSRDICQRGTSLTIQCQVDSQVTMMFWYRQQPGQSLTLIATANQGSEATYESGFVIDKFPISRPNLTFSTLTVSNMSPEDSSIYLCSARSGGSQPQHFGDGTRLSIL.